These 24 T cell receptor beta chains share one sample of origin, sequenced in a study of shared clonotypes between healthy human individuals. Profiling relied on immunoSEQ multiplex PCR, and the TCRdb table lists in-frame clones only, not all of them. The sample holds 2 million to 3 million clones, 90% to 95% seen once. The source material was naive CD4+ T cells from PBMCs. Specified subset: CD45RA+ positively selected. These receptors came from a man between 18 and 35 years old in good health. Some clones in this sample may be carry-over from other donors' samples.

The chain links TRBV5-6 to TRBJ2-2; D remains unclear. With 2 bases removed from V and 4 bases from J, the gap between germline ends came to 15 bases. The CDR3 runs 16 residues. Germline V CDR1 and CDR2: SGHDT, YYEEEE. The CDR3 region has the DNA TGTGCCAGCAGCTTTCTACCCGGACGGAGCACCGGGGAGCTGTTTTTT. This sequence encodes CASSFLPGRSTGELFF.

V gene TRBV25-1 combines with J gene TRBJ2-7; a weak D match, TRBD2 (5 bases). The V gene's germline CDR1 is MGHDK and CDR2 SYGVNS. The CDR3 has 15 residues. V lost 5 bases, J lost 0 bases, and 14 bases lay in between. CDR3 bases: TGTGCCAGCAGTTCCAAAGAGGGTATCTCCTACGAGCAGTACTTC. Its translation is CASSSKEGISYEQYF.

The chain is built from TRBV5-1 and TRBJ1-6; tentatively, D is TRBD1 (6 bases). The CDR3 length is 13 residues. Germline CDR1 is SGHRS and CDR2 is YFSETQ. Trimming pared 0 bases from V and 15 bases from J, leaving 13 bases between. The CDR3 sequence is CASSLEAGVGLHF. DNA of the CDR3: TGCGCCAGCAGCTTGGAAGCAGGGGTAGGCCTCCACTTT.

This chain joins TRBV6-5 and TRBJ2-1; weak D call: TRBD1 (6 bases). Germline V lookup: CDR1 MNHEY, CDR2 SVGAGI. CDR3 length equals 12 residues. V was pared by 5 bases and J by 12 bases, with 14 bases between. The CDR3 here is CASSNTRGGQFF. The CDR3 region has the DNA TGTGCCAGCAGTAACACTAGAGGGGGGCAGTTCTTC.

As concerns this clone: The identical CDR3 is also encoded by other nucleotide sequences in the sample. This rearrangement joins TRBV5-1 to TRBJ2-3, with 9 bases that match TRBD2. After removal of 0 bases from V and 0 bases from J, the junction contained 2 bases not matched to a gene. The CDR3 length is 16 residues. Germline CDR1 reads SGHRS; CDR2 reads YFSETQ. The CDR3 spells CASSLALAGSTDTQYF. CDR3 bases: TGCGCCAGCAGCTTGGCTCTAGCGGGGAGCACAGATACGCAGTATTTT.

CDR3 bases: TGCGCCAGCAGCGGTTTACGGGACAGGGCTCCTGGGGGTGAGCAGTTCTTC. Translated, it gives CASSGLRDRAPGGEQFF. The chain employs TRBV5-1 and TRBJ2-1; 9 nucleotides align to TRBD1. From germline, CDR1 is SGHRS and CDR2 YFSETQ. The junction had 17 bases not matched to a gene; V was cut back by 4 bases and J by 9 bases. This CDR3 has 17 residues.

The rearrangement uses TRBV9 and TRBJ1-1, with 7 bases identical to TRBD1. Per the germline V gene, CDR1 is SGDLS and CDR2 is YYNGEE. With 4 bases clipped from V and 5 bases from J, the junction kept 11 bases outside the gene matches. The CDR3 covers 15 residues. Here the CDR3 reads CASSPQTGKGTEAFF. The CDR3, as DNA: TGTGCCAGCAGCCCTCAGACAGGGAAGGGGACTGAAGCTTTCTTT.

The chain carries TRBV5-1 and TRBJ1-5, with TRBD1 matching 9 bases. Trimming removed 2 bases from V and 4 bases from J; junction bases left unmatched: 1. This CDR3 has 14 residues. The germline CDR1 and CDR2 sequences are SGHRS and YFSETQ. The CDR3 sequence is CASSLQGANQPQHF. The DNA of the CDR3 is TGCGCCAGCAGCTTACAGGGGGCAAATCAGCCCCAGCATTTT. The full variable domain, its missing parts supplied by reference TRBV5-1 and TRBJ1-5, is KAGVTQTPRYLIKTRGQQVTLSCSPISGHRSVSWYQQTPGQGLQFLFEYFSETQRNKGNFPGRFSGRQFSNSRSEMNVSTLELGDSALYLCASSLQGANQPQHFGDGTRLSIL.

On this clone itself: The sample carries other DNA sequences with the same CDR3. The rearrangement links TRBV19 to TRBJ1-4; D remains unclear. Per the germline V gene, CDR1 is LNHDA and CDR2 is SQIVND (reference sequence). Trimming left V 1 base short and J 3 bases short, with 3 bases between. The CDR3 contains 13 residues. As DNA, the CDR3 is TGTGCCAGTAGTATAGTTCCTAATGAAAAACTGTTTTTT. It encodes CASSIVPNEKLFF.

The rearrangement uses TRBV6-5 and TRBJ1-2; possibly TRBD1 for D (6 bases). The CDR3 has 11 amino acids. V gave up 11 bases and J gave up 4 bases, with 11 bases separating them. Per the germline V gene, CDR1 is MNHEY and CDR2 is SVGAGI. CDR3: CAGWGPYGYTF. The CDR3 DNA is TGTGCCGGGTGGGGGCCCTATGGCTACACCTTC.

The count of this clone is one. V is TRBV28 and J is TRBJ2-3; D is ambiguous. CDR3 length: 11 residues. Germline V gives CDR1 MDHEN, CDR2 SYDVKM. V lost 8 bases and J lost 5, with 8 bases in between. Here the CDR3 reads CASVIRDTQYF. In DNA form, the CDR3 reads TGTGCCAGCGTAATCCGAGATACGCAGTATTTT.

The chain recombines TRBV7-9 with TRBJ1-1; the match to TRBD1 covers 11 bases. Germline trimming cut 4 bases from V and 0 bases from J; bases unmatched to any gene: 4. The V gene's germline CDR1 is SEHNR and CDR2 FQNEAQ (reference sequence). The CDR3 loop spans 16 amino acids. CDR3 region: CASSWGTGGLNTEAFF. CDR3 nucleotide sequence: TGTGCCAGCAGCTGGGGGACAGGGGGTTTGAACACTGAAGCTTTCTTT.

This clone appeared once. CDR3 nucleotides: TGTGCCAGCAGTTTAGCTTCGCGGCACGGGAGCTTTAATGAGCAGTTCTTC. This gives the protein CASSLASRHGSFNEQFF. The V call is TRBV28, the J call TRBJ2-1; the D gene is possibly TRBD2 (6 bases). Trimming removed 2 bases at V and 7 bases at J, with 21 bases between. Per germline, CDR1 MDHEN and CDR2 SYDVKM. The CDR3 has 17 residues.

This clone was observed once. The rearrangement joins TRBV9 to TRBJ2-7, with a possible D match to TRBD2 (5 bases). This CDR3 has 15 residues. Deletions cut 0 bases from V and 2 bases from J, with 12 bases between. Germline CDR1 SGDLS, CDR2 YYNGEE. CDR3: CASSVGPGKTYEQYF. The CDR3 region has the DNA TGTGCCAGCAGCGTAGGCCCCGGGAAAACCTACGAGCAGTACTTC. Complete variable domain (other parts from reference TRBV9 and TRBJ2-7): DSGVTQTPKHLITATGQRVTLRCSPRSGDLSVYWYQQSLDQGLQFLIQYYNGEERAKGNILERFSAQQFPDLHSELNLSSLELGDSALYFCASSVGPGKTYEQYFGPGTRLTVT.

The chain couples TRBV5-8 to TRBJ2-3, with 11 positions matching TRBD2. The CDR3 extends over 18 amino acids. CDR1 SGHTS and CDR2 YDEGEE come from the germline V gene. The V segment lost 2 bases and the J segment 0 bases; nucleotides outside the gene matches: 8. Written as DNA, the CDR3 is TGTGCCAGCAGCTTCAGACTAGCGGGAATTGGTAGCACAGATACGCAGTATTTT. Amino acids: CASSFRLAGIGSTDTQYF.

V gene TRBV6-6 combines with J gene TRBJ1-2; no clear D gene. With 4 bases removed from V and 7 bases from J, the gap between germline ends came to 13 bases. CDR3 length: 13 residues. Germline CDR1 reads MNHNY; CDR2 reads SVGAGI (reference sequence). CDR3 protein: CASSFDQALGYTF. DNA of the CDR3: TGTGCCAGCAGTTTTGATCAGGCACTTGGCTACACCTTC.

The CDR3 sequence is CASSEGQAGTGELFF. In DNA form, the CDR3 reads TGTGCCAGCAGCGAGGGACAGGCGGGGACCGGGGAGCTGTTTTTT. This chain joins TRBV14 and TRBJ2-2, with 8 positions matching TRBD1. Germline loops: CDR1 SGHDN, CDR2 FVKESK. CDR3 size: 15 residues. The V and J ends lost 5 bases and 5 bases, in that order; junction bases with no gene match: 7.

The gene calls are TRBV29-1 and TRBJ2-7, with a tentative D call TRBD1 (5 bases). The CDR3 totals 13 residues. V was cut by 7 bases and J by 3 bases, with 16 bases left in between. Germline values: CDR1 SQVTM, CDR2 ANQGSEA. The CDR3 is CSGKQAWNYEQYF. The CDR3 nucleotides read TGCAGCGGTAAACAGGCCTGGAACTACGAGCAGTACTTC.

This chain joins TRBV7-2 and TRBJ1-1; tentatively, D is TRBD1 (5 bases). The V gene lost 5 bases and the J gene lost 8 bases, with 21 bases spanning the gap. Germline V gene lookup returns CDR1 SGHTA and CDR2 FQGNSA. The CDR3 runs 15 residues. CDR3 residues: CASSSRTSGPIEAFF. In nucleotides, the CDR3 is TGTGCCAGCAGCAGCCGGACATCTGGCCCGATCGAAGCTTTCTTT.

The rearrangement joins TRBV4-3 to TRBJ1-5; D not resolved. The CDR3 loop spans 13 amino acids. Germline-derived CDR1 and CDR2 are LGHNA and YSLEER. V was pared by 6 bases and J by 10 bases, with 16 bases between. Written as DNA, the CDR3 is TGCGCCAGCAGGGGCGGATCCGCAGCTCCCCAGCATTTT. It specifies CASRGGSAAPQHF.

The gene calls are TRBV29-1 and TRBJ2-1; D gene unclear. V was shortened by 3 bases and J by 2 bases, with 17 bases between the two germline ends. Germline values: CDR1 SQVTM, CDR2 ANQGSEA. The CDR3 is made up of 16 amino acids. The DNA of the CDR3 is TGCAGCGTTGACTACCCAAGCGAGACCACCTACAATGAGCAGTTCTTC. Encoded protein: CSVDYPSETTYNEQFF.

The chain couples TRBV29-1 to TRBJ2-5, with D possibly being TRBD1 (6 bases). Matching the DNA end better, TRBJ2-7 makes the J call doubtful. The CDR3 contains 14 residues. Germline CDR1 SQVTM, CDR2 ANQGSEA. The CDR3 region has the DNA TGCAGCGTTGAAGAGACAGGCACACCCCACGAGCAGTACTTC. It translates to CSVEETGTPHEQYF.

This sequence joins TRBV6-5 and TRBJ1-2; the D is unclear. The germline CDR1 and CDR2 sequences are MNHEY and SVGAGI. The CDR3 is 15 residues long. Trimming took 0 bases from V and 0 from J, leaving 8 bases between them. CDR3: CASSYSRVANYGYTF. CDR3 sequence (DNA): TGTGCCAGCAGTTACTCGCGGGTAGCTAACTATGGCTACACCTTC.

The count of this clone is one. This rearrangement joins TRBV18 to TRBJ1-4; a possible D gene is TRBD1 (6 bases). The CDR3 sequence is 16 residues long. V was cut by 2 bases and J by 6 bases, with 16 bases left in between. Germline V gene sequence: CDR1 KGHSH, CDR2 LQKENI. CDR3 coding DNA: TGTGCCAGCTCACCAGGGAACGGGGGCGCTTATGAAAAACTGTTTTTT. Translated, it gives CASSPGNGGAYEKLFF.